One and the same sample provided the 18 T cell receptor beta chains below, sequenced in a study of T-cell reconstitution after alpha-beta-depleted transplantation in children. For TCRbeta, the library was prepared with unique molecular identifiers. TCRdb redid the calling of the PCR reads with MiXCR, one entry per CDR3 protein. The repertoire has approximately 1,000,000 distinct CDR3 sequences, roughly 29% of them found once; the top ten carry more than 25%. The sequencing here drew on PBMCs, mostly from graft donor cells, taken 360 days after TCRalphabeta/CD19-depleted stem cell transplant. These receptors were obtained from a boy younger than two who had a stem cell transplant for SCID, so the T cells may come from the graft donor.

The genes are TRBV10-3 and TRBJ2-5; D unresolved. The CDR3 runs 16 residues. CDR1 ENHRY and CDR2 SYGVKD come from the germline V gene. V was pared by 2 bases and J by 0 bases, with 13 bases between. The CDR3 here is CAISEGPYPNQETQYF. DNA of the CDR3: TGTGCCATCAGTGAGGGACCCTACCCCAACCAAGAGACCCAGTACTTC.

The rearrangement joins TRBV7-9 to TRBJ2-1, with TRBD2 matching 9 bases. The germline V gene encodes CDR1 SEHNR and CDR2 FQNEAQ (reference sequence). The CDR3 spans 16 residues. J was trimmed by 1 base and V by 5 bases; bases with no gene match: 6. CDR3: CASSKRGAESYNEQFF. CDR3 sequence (DNA): TGTGCCAGCAGCAAGCGGGGGGCAGAGTCCTACAATGAGCAGTTCTTC.

The rearrangement links TRBV4-2 to TRBJ2-7; D remains ambiguous. The CDR3 extends over 16 amino acids. The V end lost 0 bases, the J end lost 3 bases, and 15 bases lay between the germline ends. In germline, CDR1 is LGHNA, CDR2 YNFKEQ. The CDR3 sequence is CASSQELKAFRYEQYF. In DNA form, the CDR3 reads TGTGCCAGCAGCCAAGAGTTAAAGGCCTTCCGCTACGAGCAGTACTTC.

The chain carries TRBV2 and TRBJ1-1, with unresolved D. Trimming shortened V by 8 bases and J by 0 bases, and 13 bases separated the two germline ends. CDR1 is SNHLY, CDR2 FYNNEI, per germline. The CDR3 spans 14 residues. The CDR3 here is CASRDVGLNTEAFF. CDR3 bases: TGTGCCAGCCGCGACGTTGGCTTGAACACTGAAGCTTTCTTT. Full variable domain (missing parts from reference TRBV2 and TRBJ1-1): EPEVTQTPSHQVTQMGQEVILRCVPISNHLYFYWYRQILGQKVEFLVSFYNNEISEKSEIFDDQFSVERPDGSNFTLKIRSTKLEDSAMYFCASRDVGLNTEAFFGQGTRLTVV.

This clonotype showed up just a few times. This chain joins TRBV12-3 or TRBV12-4 and TRBJ2-2; D is unclear. Deletions cut 4 bases from V and 5 bases from J, with 14 bases between. This CDR3 comprises 15 residues. The CDR3 nucleotides are TGTGCCAGCAGTTATAGGAACGGAAGGACCGGGGAGCTGTTTTTT. It is translated as CASSYRNGRTGELFF.

This clonotype appeared a few times. The V call is TRBV12-3 or TRBV12-4, the J call TRBJ2-3, with D perhaps matching TRBD2 (7 bases). This CDR3 has 14 residues. V gave up 1 base and J gave up 6 bases, with 11 bases separating them. CDR3 sequence reads: CASSLGGGMDTQYF. For the CDR3, the DNA is TGTGCCAGCAGTTTAGGGGGGGGCATGGATACGCAGTATTTT.

This clonotype showed up many times. The rearrangement links TRBV20-1 to TRBJ1-1; D remains unclear. CDR3 length: 13 amino acids. V was trimmed by 3 bases and J by 0 bases, leaving 8 bases between them. The germline V gene has CDR1 DFQATT and CDR2 SNEGSKA (reference sequence). The CDR3 sequence: CSASYTLNTEAFF. The CDR3 DNA follows: TGCAGTGCTAGTTACACATTGAACACTGAAGCTTTCTTT.

The chain employs TRBV20-1 and TRBJ2-5; D gene unclear. CDR3 length equals 15 residues. The germline gives CDR1 DFQATT, CDR2 SNEGSKA (reference sequence). The ends were cut back, 6 bases at V and 2 bases at J, with 19 bases in the middle. Here the CDR3 reads CSATGPSFSQETQYF. In DNA form, the CDR3 reads TGCAGTGCCACGGGCCCCTCCTTTAGTCAAGAGACCCAGTACTTC.

In its sample, this clonotype was seen a few times. This chain joins TRBV9 and TRBJ2-3; D not resolved. The CDR3 loop spans 14 amino acids. V shed 3 bases and J shed 4 bases, with 12 bases lying between them. Germline V lookup: CDR1 SGDLS, CDR2 YYNGEE. The CDR3 spells CASSAGLRADTQYF. The DNA for the CDR3 is TGTGCCAGCAGCGCGGGCCTTCGGGCAGATACGCAGTATTTT.

CDR3 DNA: TGTGCCAGCAGTTTAGGAATAGAGGGGACCTTCTCCTACGAGCAGTACTTC. Translated: CASSLGIEGTFSYEQYF. The rearrangement joins TRBV28 to TRBJ2-7; D is perhaps TRBD1 or TRBD2 (5 bases each). Trimming stripped 2 bases from V and 0 bases from J, with 17 bases between. The germline gives CDR1 MDHEN, CDR2 SYDVKM. This CDR3 contains 17 residues.

This clonotype was recorded a few times. The chain uses TRBV12-3 or TRBV12-4 and TRBJ1-2; D ambiguous. The length of the CDR3 is 14 residues. V was clipped by 6 bases and J by 2 bases, with 13 bases between them. Written as DNA, the CDR3 is TGTGCCAGCAGCCGAGGTCCGGGGAACTATGGCTACACCTTC. Its translation is CASSRGPGNYGYTF.

The chain couples TRBV28 to TRBJ2-5; D is possibly TRBD2 (5 bases). This CDR3 spans 17 amino acids. Germline V gene lookup returns CDR1 MDHEN and CDR2 SYDVKM. Between the trimmed V and J ends, which lost 4 bases and 2 bases, there was a span of 20 bases. The CDR3 region has the DNA TGTGCCAGCAGTTCCGCGAAGGACTCATACCTACAAGAGACCCAGTACTTC. It is translated as CASSSAKDSYLQETQYF.

The chain has TRBV5-5 and TRBJ2-2; 9 bases are a match to TRBD1. The CDR3 is made up of 16 amino acids. Germline CDR1 and CDR2: SGHKS and YYEKEE (reference sequence). Trimming took 0 bases from V and 2 from J; bases not matched to a gene: 2. The CDR3 spells CASSLVTGGNTGELFF. CDR3 bases: TGTGCCAGCAGCTTGGTCACAGGGGGCAACACCGGGGAGCTGTTTTTT.

The chain carries TRBV28 and TRBJ2-1, with a possible D match to TRBD1 (5 bases). Looked up from germline, CDR1 is MDHEN and CDR2 is SYDVKM. This CDR3 comprises 15 residues. V was cut by 6 bases and J by 3 bases, with 15 bases left in between. In DNA, the CDR3 is TGTGCCAGCAGCAAGCAGGGCTCCTTCTACAATGAGCAGTTCTTC. As protein: CASSKQGSFYNEQFF.

The chain carries TRBV12-3 or TRBV12-4 and TRBJ2-5; 9 bases line up with TRBD1. This CDR3 is built from 13 residues. With 6 bases clipped from V and 4 bases from J, the junction kept 3 bases outside the gene matches. In DNA form, the CDR3 reads TGTGCCAGCAGCAACAGGGGGCTAGAGACCCAGTACTTC. It yields the protein CASSNRGLETQYF.

The chain combines TRBV18 with TRBJ2-7, with 8 nucleotides matching TRBD1. The CDR3 extends over 13 amino acids. Trimming cost V 6 bases and J 5 bases; bases outside gene matches: 6. Germline CDR1 and CDR2: KGHSH and LQKENI. In DNA form, the CDR3 reads TGTGCCAGCTCGGGACAGGCGAGTGACGAGCAGTACTTC. This gives the protein CASSGQASDEQYF.

A few counts support this clonotype. The chain uses TRBV29-1 and TRBJ2-3, with a tentative D call TRBD2 (6 bases). Germline CDR1 is SQVTM and CDR2 is ANQGSEA. CDR3 length: 13 residues. The V end was cut by 3 bases, the J end by 5 bases, with 12 bases between. CDR3: CSVDGRGGDTQYF. The DNA for the CDR3 is TGCAGCGTTGACGGGCGGGGTGGAGATACGCAGTATTTT.

V gene TRBV12-3 or TRBV12-4 combines with J gene TRBJ1-3; D gene ambiguous. CDR3 length: 16 residues. Between the trimmed V and J ends, which lost 3 bases and 0 bases, there was a span of 12 bases. Here the CDR3 DNA reads TGTGCCAGCAGTTTGCGGCTGTGGAGCTCTGGAAACACCATATATTTT. Translating it yields CASSLRLWSSGNTIYF.